The 28 T cell receptor beta chains presented below share a single source sample, sequenced in a study of blood T cell repertoires in COVID-19. The data were produced by immunoSEQ multiplex PCR, yet TCRdb's version contains in-frame clones alone and is incomplete. The table records 450,000 to 500,000 clones, roughly 85% of them present only once. Sample: peripheral blood. These receptors all come from a human donor in a cohort sampled during active COVID-19.

The chain couples TRBV28 to TRBJ1-1; 8 bases line up with TRBD1. The CDR3 is 14 residues long. Germline V gene lookup returns CDR1 MDHEN and CDR2 SYDVKM. J lost 4 bases, V lost 7 bases, and 8 bases had no gene match. CDR3 sequence (DNA): TGTGCCAGCAAGGACAGGGCCTCGGGCACTGAAGCTTTCTTT. It is translated as CASKDRASGTEAFF.

The CDR3 DNA sequence: TGTGCCAGCAGCTTGACGACAGCGAACACTGAAGCTTTCTTT. This translates into CASSLTTANTEAFF. The chain is built from TRBV5-4 and TRBJ1-1, with a weak D call TRBD1 (5 bases). Germline V gene data show CDR1 as SGHNT and CDR2 as YYREEE (reference sequence). The CDR3 runs 14 residues. Between the trimmed V and J ends, which lost 1 base and 1 base, there was a span of 8 bases.

On this clone itself: Other DNA sequences of this sample code for an identical CDR3. The gene calls are TRBV7-2 and TRBJ1-2, with TRBD1 matching 7 bases. This CDR3 spans 13 amino acids. V dropped 5 bases and J dropped 5; count of bases not matched to a gene: 5. Looked up from germline, CDR1 is SGHTA and CDR2 is FQGNSA. The CDR3 nucleotides are TGTGCCAGCAGCCCCGACAGGGATTATGGCTACACCTTC. Translated: CASSPDRDYGYTF. The full variable domain, in which reference TRBV7-2 and TRBJ1-2 provide the parts outside the CDR3, is GAGVSQSPSNKVTEKGKDVELRCDPISGHTALYWYRQSLGQGLEFLIYFQGNSAPDKSGLPSDRFSAERTGGSVSTLTIQRTQQEDSAVYLCASSPDRDYGYTFGSGTRLTVV.

This chain connects TRBV7-9 to TRBJ1-3; maybe TRBD1 (6 bases). The CDR3 totals 15 residues. V lost 2 bases to trimming and J lost 3 bases, with 11 bases between them. Germline lookup yields CDR1 SEHNR and CDR2 FQNEAQ (reference sequence). The CDR3 DNA is TGTGCCAGCAGCTTATCGGGGGGCTATGGAAACACCATATATTTT. This translates into CASSLSGGYGNTIYF.

Here the CDR3 reads CASSALLTGDGYNTGELFF. The DNA for the CDR3 is TGTGCCAGCAGTGCATTATTGACAGGGGATGGCTATAACACCGGGGAGCTGTTTTTT. The V and J genes are TRBV2 and TRBJ2-2; 8 bases agree with TRBD1. With V trimmed by 4 bases and J by 2 bases, 15 bases remained unmatched. The CDR3 is 19 residues long. In germline, CDR1 is SNHLY, CDR2 FYNNEI.

V gene TRBV7-6 combines with J gene TRBJ2-3; D uncertain. Trimming stripped 1 base from V and 7 bases from J, with 12 bases between. Looked up from germline, CDR1 is SGHVS and CDR2 is FNYEAQ. This CDR3 region has 14 residues. In nucleotides, the CDR3 is TGTGCCAGCAGCTTAGATCGGTCATCAAATACGCAGTATTTT. Protein product: CASSLDRSSNTQYF.

CDR3 DNA sequence: TGTGCCAGCAGTTCAGCAACAGGGGGCGGAGATGAAAAACTGTTTTTT. Translated, it gives CASSSATGGGDEKLFF. The genes are TRBV6-5 and TRBJ1-4; 9 nucleotides align to TRBD1. Trimming removed 4 bases from V and 6 bases from J; junction bases left unmatched: 9. CDR3 length: 16 amino acids. Germline CDR1 and CDR2: MNHEY and SVGAGI.

A note on this clone: Other DNA variants within this sample encode the same CDR3. This chain joins TRBV30 and TRBJ1-2; D is perhaps TRBD1 (5 bases). CDR1 is GTSNPN, CDR2 SVGIG, per germline (reference sequence). Trimming took 0 bases from V and 3 from J, leaving 8 bases between them. The CDR3 runs 13 residues. The CDR3 reads CAWSVGRDYGYTF. The CDR3 region has the DNA TGTGCCTGGAGTGTAGGCAGGGACTATGGCTACACCTTC.

The V and J genes are TRBV27 and TRBJ2-7; D uncertain. Looked up from germline, CDR1 is MNHEY and CDR2 is SMNVEV (reference sequence). Trimming cost V 0 bases and J 2 bases, with 20 bases left between them. The CDR3 contains 18 residues. The CDR3 loop reads CASSLSPRWRGVPYEQYF. The CDR3 DNA follows: TGTGCCAGCAGTTTATCCCCTAGATGGAGAGGCGTACCCTACGAGCAGTACTTC.

V and J are TRBV9 and TRBJ2-3, with TRBD1 as a possible D gene (6 bases). V was pared by 6 bases and J by 2 bases, with 10 bases between. Germline loops: CDR1 SGDLS, CDR2 YYNGEE. This CDR3 is 13 amino acids long. DNA of the CDR3: TGTGCCAGCAACGGACAGTCCACAGATACGCAGTATTTT. Its protein is CASNGQSTDTQYF. Full variable domain (missing parts from reference TRBV9 and TRBJ2-3): DSGVTQTPKHLITATGQRVTLRCSPRSGDLSVYWYQQSLDQGLQFLIQYYNGEERAKGNILERFSAQQFPDLHSELNLSSLELGDSALYFCASNGQSTDTQYFGPGTRLTVL.

The J gene is TRBJ2-4, the V gene TRBV25-1, with a possible D match to TRBD2 (6 bases). The CDR3 spans 15 residues. Germline V gives CDR1 MGHDK, CDR2 SYGVNS. The V end was cut by 3 bases, the J end by 2 bases, with 11 bases between. CDR3 bases: TGTGCCAGCAGTGACGGGGGAGGAACCAAAAACATTCAGTACTTC. Protein: CASSDGGGTKNIQYF.

The rearrangement joins TRBV7-2 to TRBJ1-2; TRBD1 aligns across 8 bases. Germline V gene lookup returns CDR1 SGHTA and CDR2 FQGNSA. The CDR3 has 17 amino acids. The trim removed 1 base at V and 8 bases at J, leaving 15 bases unmatched. In DNA form, the CDR3 reads TGTGCCAGCAGCTTAGGGCCCGCCCTATTGACAGGGGTAGGCTACACCTTC. This sequence encodes CASSLGPALLTGVGYTF.

The chain employs TRBV30 and TRBJ2-2; a weak D match, TRBD2 (6 bases). The CDR3 runs to 14 residues. V was pared by 4 bases and J by 0 bases, with 9 bases between. Germline-derived CDR1 and CDR2 are GTSNPN and SVGIG (reference sequence). CDR3 in amino acids: CAWMGGPNTGELFF. CDR3 sequence (DNA): TGTGCCTGGATGGGGGGTCCGAACACCGGGGAGCTGTTTTTT.

This chain uses TRBV5-1 with TRBJ1-1; D perhaps matches TRBD1 (6 bases). Germline assignment: CDR1 SGHRS and CDR2 YFSETQ. V was shortened by 3 bases and J by 1 base, with 10 bases between the two germline ends. This CDR3 has 14 residues. The DNA for the CDR3 is TGCGCCAGCAGCTCTCAGGGGAGGAACACTGAAGCTTTCTTT. Its translation: CASSSQGRNTEAFF.

CDR3 nucleotides: TGTGCCAGCAGCCAAGATAGCTCCATAGCGGGTTCTTACACAGATACGCAGTATTTT. It yields the protein CASSQDSSIAGSYTDTQYF. The J gene is TRBJ2-3, the V gene TRBV4-2, with 7 bases fitting TRBD2. V was pared by 0 bases and J by 2 bases, with 14 bases of the junction left unmatched. Germline lookup yields CDR1 LGHNA and CDR2 YNFKEQ. The CDR3 runs 19 residues.

V usage is TRBV19 and J usage is TRBJ2-7, with a weak D call TRBD2 (6 bases). The CDR3 has 13 amino acids. Trimming shortened V by 4 bases and J by 5 bases, and 12 bases separated the two germline ends. CDR1 is LNHDA and CDR2 is SQIVND in the germline V gene (reference sequence). The CDR3 DNA follows: TGTGCCAGTAGTAACGGGGGAGCGGACGAGCAGTACTTC. Translating gives CASSNGGADEQYF.

The rearrangement links TRBV7-9 to TRBJ2-2; 12 bases line up with TRBD2. CDR1 is SEHNR and CDR2 is FQNEAQ in the germline V gene (reference sequence). J lost 7 bases, V lost 3 bases, and 6 bases had no gene match. This CDR3 is 16 amino acids long. CDR3 region: CASSFPSGREIGELFF. CDR3 DNA: TGTGCCAGCAGCTTCCCTAGCGGGAGGGAGATCGGGGAGCTGTTTTTT.

The V gene is TRBV7-2, the J gene TRBJ2-1, with unresolved D. V was clipped by 2 bases and J by 8 bases, with 10 bases between them. Per germline, CDR1 SGHTA and CDR2 FQGNSA. The CDR3 sequence is 13 residues long. CDR3 amino acids: CASSLRQEDEQFF. CDR3 DNA: TGTGCCAGCAGCTTACGCCAGGAAGATGAGCAGTTCTTC.

V and J are TRBV19 and TRBJ1-1; the D is unclear. Between the trimmed V and J ends, which lost 0 bases and 4 bases, there was a span of 9 bases. This CDR3 is built from 14 residues. Per germline, CDR1 LNHDA and CDR2 SQIVND (reference sequence). The CDR3 spells CASSIDRGSTEAFF. The CDR3 DNA reads as TGTGCCAGTAGTATAGATCGTGGGAGCACTGAAGCTTTCTTT.

V gene TRBV2 combines with J gene TRBJ2-5; tentatively, D is TRBD2 (6 bases). The CDR3 length is 15 residues. Trimming pared 1 base from V and 3 bases from J, leaving 12 bases between. Germline V gives CDR1 SNHLY, CDR2 FYNNEI. CDR3 nucleotide sequence: TGTGCCAGCAGTGAAGACAGGTCGGGGGAAGAGACCCAGTACTTC. Protein sequence: CASSEDRSGEETQYF.

In this sample, this clone turned up once. The chain recombines TRBV19 with TRBJ1-5; D remains unclear. The germline V gene has CDR1 LNHDA and CDR2 SQIVND (reference sequence). The CDR3 totals 16 residues. V dropped 10 bases and J dropped 0 bases, with 19 bases sitting between them. CDR3 in amino acids: CATGTRPRNSNQPQHF. The CDR3 DNA is TGTGCCACCGGAACACGGCCGAGGAATAGCAATCAGCCCCAGCATTTT.

This clone is a singleton in its sample. The chain recombines TRBV5-1 with TRBJ2-1; 11 bases align to TRBD2. Germline CDR1 SGHRS, CDR2 YFSETQ. CDR3 length: 17 residues. Unmatched junction bases numbered 8, after V lost 2 bases and J lost 4 bases. CDR3 amino acids: CASSLNTGTSGYNEQFF. CDR3 bases: TGCGCCAGCAGCTTAAACACCGGGACTAGCGGTTACAATGAGCAGTTCTTC.

The chain is built from TRBV24-1 and TRBJ1-1; tentative D call: TRBD1 (5 bases). Trimming took off 4 bases at V and 10 bases at J, with 15 bases between the two ends. The length of the CDR3 is 13 residues. Germline V gives CDR1 KGHDR, CDR2 SFDVKD. The CDR3 DNA is TGTGCCACCAGTGAGCCTGACAGAGGCAGAGCTTTCTTT. Translating it yields CATSEPDRGRAFF.

The rearrangement uses TRBV19 and TRBJ2-3, with TRBD2 as a possible D gene (5 bases). This CDR3 has 18 residues. Deletions cut 6 bases from V and 0 bases from J, with 22 bases between. CDR1 LNHDA and CDR2 SQIVND come from the germline V gene (reference sequence). The CDR3 sequence: CASRGLALADRSTDTQYF. The CDR3 coding sequence is TGTGCCAGTAGAGGACTTGCGTTGGCGGACCGAAGCACAGATACGCAGTATTTT.

This chain joins TRBV5-4 and TRBJ2-2; 7 positions agree with TRBD2. The CDR3 totals 16 residues. The germline CDR1 and CDR2 sequences are SGHNT and YYREEE (reference sequence). V lost 0 bases and J lost 4; bases outside the gene matches: 6. The CDR3 nucleotides read TGTGCCAGCAGCTTGGGCGTAGCGGGCCTCACCGGGGAGCTGTTTTTT. Protein product: CASSLGVAGLTGELFF.

A single count supports this clone. The chain combines TRBV19 with TRBJ1-4; D may be TRBD1 (5 bases). V lost 6 bases and J 1 base, leaving 12 bases between the germline ends. The CDR3 is made up of 15 amino acids. Germline values: CDR1 LNHDA, CDR2 SQIVND (reference sequence). The CDR3 region has the DNA TGTGCCAGTAGACGTCAGGGCGTAACTAATGAAAAACTGTTTTTT. This encodes CASRRQGVTNEKLFF.

V gene TRBV4-1 combines with J gene TRBJ2-5; 10 nucleotides align to TRBD2. CDR1 is MGHRA, CDR2 YSYEKL, per germline. CDR3 length: 15 amino acids. V lost 4 bases to trimming and J lost 1 base; unmatched junction nucleotides: 3. The CDR3 nucleotides are TGCGCCAGCAGCCGATCTAGCGGGAGCCAAGAGACCCAGTACTTC. Its translation is CASSRSSGSQETQYF.

The chain uses TRBV5-1 and TRBJ2-2; 10 bases align to TRBD2. V shed 4 bases and J 4 bases; nucleotides not matched to a gene: 7. In germline, CDR1 is SGHRS, CDR2 YFSETQ. The CDR3 has 16 residues. This chain's CDR3 is CASSVGAGGGTGELFF. The CDR3 nucleotides read TGCGCCAGCAGCGTAGGAGCGGGAGGGGGCACCGGGGAGCTGTTTTTT.